This T cell receptor (beta chain) is from a study of T cells in localized non-small cell lung cancer (dated by TCRdb to 2020 to 2021). Regarding the study in general: T cell repertoires of 236 early-stage NSCLC patients were analyzed, with tumors being compared against uninvolved tumor-adjacent lungs. The cohort consisted of 236 treatment-naive NSCLC patients whose localized lung tumors had been resected. A mean age of around 69 years was recorded for the NSCLC patients, of whom roughly 130 were male and more than 85 were female. General study outcomes and caveats: Longer overall survival was associated with higher T cell density in blood, whereas shorter survival was associated with higher clonality in adjacent lung. Uninvolved tumor-adjacent lung showed the highest T cell clonality, higher than tumor, which suggests more focused antigenic responses in the adjacent lung. Because the study design was exploratory, TCR variables were selected using unadjusted p-values without false-discovery rate correction. A median of roughly 50 of the top 100 tumor clones turned up in the paired uninvolved adjacent lung, and about 28 of those clones also ranked among the top 100 of that same adjacent lung. Because multi-region tumor sequencing was not done, intratumor heterogeneity could not be ruled out.

The CDR3 has 16 amino acids, counting the end cysteine and phenylalanine. Only the CDR3 DNA is retained, 48 bases long and in frame from the first base. CDR1 and CDR2, looked up from the germline V gene (reference sequence), are SEHNR and FQNEAQ. The V and J ends are trimmed by 5 bases and 7 bases, leaving 21 bases between them. The immunoSEQ Assay was used to sequence TCR beta CDR3 regions from DNA. On the study's bioinformatics: T cell density was computed as TCR beta template counts normalized to usable DNA estimated by amplifying housekeeping genes. Richness was estimated using the preseqR package, with extrapolation to 400,000 templates for PBMC samples and to 120,000 templates for tissue samples. Clonality was calculated as one minus Pielou's evenness. To identify tissue-enriched TCRs, differential abundance testing was run on productive amino-acid clonotypes with a minimum total count of 5 and an alpha of 0.1. Repertoire overlap between compartments was quantified with the Jaccard Index and Morisita Overlap Index. GLIPH grouped TCR beta CDR3s together with public tetramer-defined viral CDR3s, and a viral motif had to include at least three viral sequences and also show V-gene enrichment. TCRdb took over this immuneACCESS table, retaining in-frame rearrangements with V and J assigned. Such tables are incomplete; in checked studies, under half of the missing clones stem from an unresolved V gene, and the remainder is unexplained. The V and J calls and clone size were taken over from that table, and D and trimming were inferred from the DNA. This sample lists 25,000 to 35,000 clones; about 86% were detected once. The top ten constitute about 5.4% of the sample.

Turning to this clone: The antigen it binds to is not known. Base qualities are not recorded, but no much larger clone differs from it by a single base.

At diagnosis, tumor, uninvolved tumor-adjacent lung and peripheral blood were collected and then preserved as a mix of FFPE and fresh-frozen material. For TCR repertoire profiling, the blood samples were analyzed as peripheral blood mononuclear cells. The chain was built from TRBV7-9 and TRBJ1-5; TRBD1 is a possible D gene, resting on 6 matching bases. The sample here was peripheral blood mononuclear cells, taken before any cancer treatment. The TCR originated in a man aged 40-75 years with stage III lung adenocarcinoma. The base sequence is TGTGCCAGCAGCGGGCCCCCAGGGGCGGAAGAGCAGCCCCAGCATTTT. Translated, this is CASSGPPGAEEQPQHF.